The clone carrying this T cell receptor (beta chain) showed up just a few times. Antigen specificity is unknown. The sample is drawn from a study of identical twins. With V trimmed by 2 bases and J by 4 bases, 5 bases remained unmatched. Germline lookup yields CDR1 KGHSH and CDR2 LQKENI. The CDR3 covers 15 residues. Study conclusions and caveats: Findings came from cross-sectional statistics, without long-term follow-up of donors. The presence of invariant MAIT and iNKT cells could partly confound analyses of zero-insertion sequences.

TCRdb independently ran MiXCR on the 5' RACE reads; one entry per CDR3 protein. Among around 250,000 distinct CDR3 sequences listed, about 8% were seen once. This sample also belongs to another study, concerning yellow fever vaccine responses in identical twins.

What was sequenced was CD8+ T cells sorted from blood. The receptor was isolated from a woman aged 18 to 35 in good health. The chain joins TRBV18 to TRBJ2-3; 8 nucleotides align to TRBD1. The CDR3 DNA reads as TGTGCCAGCTCACCAGGTTCACAGGGGGCAGATACGCAGTATTTT. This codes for CASSPGSQGADTQYF. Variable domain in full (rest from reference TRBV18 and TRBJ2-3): NAGVMQNPRHLVRRRGQEARLRCSPMKGHSHVYWYRQLPEEGLKFMVYLQKENIIDESGMPKERFSAEFPKEGPSILRIQQVVRGDSAAYFCASSPGSQGADTQYFGPGTRLTVL.